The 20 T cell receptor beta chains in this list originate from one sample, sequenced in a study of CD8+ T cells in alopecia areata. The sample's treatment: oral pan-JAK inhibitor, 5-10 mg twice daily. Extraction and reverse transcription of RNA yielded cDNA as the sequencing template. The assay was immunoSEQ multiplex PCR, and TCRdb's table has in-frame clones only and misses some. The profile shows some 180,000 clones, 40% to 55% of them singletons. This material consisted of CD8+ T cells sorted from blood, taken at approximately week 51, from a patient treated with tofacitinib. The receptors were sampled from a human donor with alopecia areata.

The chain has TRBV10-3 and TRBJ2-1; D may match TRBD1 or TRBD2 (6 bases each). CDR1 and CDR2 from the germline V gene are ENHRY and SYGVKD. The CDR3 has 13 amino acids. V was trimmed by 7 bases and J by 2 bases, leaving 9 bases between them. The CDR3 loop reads CAITGDTYNEQFF. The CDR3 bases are TGTGCCATCACGGGGGACACCTACAATGAGCAGTTCTTC.

The CDR3 DNA reads as TGTGCCAGCAGTGAGACCTTTGGCTACACCTTC. Translated: CASSETFGYTF. The gene calls are TRBV2 and TRBJ1-2; D gene unclear. The CDR3 has 11 residues. Trimming pared 3 bases from V and 7 bases from J, leaving 6 bases between. Per the germline V gene, CDR1 is SNHLY and CDR2 is FYNNEI.

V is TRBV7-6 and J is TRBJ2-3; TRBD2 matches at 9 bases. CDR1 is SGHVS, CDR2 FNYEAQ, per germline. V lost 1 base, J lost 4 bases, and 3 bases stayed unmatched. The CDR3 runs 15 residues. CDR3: CASSLGGGDPDTQYF. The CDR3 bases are TGTGCCAGCAGCTTAGGCGGGGGGGATCCAGATACGCAGTATTTT.

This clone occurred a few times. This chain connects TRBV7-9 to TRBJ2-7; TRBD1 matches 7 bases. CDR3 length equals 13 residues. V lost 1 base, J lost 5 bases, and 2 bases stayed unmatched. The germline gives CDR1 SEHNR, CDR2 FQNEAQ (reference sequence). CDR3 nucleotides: TGTGCCAGCAGCTTAGACAGGGGAAACGAGCAGTACTTC. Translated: CASSLDRGNEQYF.

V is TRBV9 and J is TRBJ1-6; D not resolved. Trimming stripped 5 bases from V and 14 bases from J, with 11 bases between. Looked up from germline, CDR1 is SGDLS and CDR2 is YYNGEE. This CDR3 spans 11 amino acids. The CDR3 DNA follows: TGTGCCAGCAGTTCTTATGGGACCCTCCACTTT. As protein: CASSSYGTLHF.

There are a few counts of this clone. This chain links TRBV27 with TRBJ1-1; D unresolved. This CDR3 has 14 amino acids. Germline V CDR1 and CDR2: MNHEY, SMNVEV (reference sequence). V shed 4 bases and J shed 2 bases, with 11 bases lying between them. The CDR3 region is CASSSLGGNTEAFF. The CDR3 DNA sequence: TGTGCCAGCAGTTCCCTGGGCGGAAACACTGAAGCTTTCTTT.

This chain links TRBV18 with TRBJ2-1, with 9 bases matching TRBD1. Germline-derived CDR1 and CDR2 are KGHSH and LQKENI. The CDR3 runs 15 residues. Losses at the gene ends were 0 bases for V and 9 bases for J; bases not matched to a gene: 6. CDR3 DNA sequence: TGTGCCAGCTCACCACCGACAGGGGGGACTGGTGAGCAGTTCTTC. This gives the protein CASSPPTGGTGEQFF.

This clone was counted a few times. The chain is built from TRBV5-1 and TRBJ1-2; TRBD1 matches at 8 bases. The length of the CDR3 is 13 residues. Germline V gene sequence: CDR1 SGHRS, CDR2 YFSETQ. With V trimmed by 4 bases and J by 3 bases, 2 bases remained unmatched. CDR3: CASSQTGDYGYTF. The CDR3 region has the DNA TGCGCCAGCAGCCAGACAGGGGACTATGGCTACACCTTC.

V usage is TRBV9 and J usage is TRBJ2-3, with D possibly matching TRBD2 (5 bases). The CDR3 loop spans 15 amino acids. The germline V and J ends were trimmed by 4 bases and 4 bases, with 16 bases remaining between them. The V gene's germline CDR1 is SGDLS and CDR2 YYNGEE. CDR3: CASSTRGDIADTQYF. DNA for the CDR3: TGTGCCAGCAGCACCCGGGGTGACATAGCAGATACGCAGTATTTT.

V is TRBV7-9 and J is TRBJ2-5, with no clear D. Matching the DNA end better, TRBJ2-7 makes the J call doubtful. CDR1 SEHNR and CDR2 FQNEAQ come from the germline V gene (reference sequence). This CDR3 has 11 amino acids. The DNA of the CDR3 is TGTGCCAGCAGCAACGCCGCCGAGCAGTACTTC. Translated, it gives CASSNAAEQYF.

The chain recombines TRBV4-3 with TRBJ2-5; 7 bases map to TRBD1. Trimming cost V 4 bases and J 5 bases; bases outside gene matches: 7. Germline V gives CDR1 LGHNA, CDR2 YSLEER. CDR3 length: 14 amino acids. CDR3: CASSPEVQGETQYF. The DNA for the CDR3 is TGCGCCAGCAGCCCCGAGGTACAGGGGGAGACCCAGTACTTC.

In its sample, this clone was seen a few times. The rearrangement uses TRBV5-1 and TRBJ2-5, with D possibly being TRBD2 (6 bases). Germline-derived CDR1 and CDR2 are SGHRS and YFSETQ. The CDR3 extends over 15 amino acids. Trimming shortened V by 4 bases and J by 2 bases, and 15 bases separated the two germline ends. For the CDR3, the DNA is TGCGCCAGCAGCAGTGGTGCAGGGAGGCAAGAGACCCAGTACTTC. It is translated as CASSSGAGRQETQYF. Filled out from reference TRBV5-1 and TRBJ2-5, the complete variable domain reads KAGVTQTPRYLIKTRGQQVTLSCSPISGHRSVSWYQQTPGQGLQFLFEYFSETQRNKGNFPGRFSGRQFSNSRSEMNVSTLELGDSALYLCASSSGAGRQETQYFGPGTRLLVL.

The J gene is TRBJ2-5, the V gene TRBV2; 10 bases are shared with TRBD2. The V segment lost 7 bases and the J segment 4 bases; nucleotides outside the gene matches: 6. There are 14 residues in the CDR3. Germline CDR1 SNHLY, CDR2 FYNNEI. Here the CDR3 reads CASIPGLASETQYF. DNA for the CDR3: TGTGCCAGCATCCCGGGACTAGCGTCAGAGACCCAGTACTTC.

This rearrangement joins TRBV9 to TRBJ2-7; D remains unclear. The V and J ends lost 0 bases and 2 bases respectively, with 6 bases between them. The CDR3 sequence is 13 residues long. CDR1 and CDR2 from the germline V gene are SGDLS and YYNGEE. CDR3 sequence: CASSVGDPYEQYF. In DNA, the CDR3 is TGTGCCAGCAGCGTAGGAGACCCCTACGAGCAGTACTTC.

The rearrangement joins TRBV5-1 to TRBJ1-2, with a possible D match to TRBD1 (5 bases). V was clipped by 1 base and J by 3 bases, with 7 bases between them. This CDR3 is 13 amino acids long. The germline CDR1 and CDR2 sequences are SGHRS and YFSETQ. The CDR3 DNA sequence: TGCGCCAGCAGCTTGAGCAGGGACTATGGCTACACCTTC. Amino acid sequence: CASSLSRDYGYTF.

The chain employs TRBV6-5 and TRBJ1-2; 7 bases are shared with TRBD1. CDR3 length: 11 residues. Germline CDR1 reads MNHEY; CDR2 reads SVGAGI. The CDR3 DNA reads TGTGCTACAGGGGAGTGGCATGGCTACACCTTC. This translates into CATGEWHGYTF.

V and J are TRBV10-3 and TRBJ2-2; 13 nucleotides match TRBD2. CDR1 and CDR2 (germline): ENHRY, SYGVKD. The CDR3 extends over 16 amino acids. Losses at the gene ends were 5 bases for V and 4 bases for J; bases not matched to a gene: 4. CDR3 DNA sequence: TGTGCCATCAGTCAAGGACTAGCGGGGGTCACCGGGGAGCTGTTTTTT. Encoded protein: CAISQGLAGVTGELFF.

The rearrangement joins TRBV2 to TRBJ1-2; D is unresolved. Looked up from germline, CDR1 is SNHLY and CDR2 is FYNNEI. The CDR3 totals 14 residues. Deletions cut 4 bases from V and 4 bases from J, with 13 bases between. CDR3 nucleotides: TGTGCCAGCAGTGCCCAAATGGGTATCTATGGCTACACCTTC. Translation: CASSAQMGIYGYTF.

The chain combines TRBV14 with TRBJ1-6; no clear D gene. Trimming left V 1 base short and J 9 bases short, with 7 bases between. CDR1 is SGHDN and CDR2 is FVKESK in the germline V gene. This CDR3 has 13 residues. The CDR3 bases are TGTGCCAGCAGCCAAGGGGTCCGTTCACCCCTCCACTTT. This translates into CASSQGVRSPLHF.

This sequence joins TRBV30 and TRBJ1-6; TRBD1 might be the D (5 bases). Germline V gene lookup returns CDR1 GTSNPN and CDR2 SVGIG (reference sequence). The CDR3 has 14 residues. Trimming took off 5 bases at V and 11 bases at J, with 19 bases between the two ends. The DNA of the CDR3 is TGTGCCTGGCTCGGGGACGGCCGTCTGGCACCCCTCCACTTT. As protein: CAWLGDGRLAPLHF.